Listed below are T cell receptor beta chains from one sample, sequenced in a study of blood T cell repertoires in COVID-19. The method was immunoSEQ multiplex PCR; TCRdb's version includes in-frame clones alone and lacks a portion of them. The sample holds approximately 230,000 clones, around four fifths seen once. Input material: peripheral blood. These receptors all come from a woman aged 40 to 50 with active or convalescent COVID-19. Each CDR3 is given with its conserved first and last residue. The order of the fields is clone size, V gene, D gene, J gene, CDR3 protein, CDR3 DNA. D genes are given only for firm matches. Size is omitted from some rows. Given values are once, few, many or a class for expanded clones.

.	TRBV5-6	TRBD1	TRBJ1-4	CASRGGGAGNEKLFF	TGTGCCAGCAGAGGAGGGGGCGCGGGTAATGAAAAACTGTTTTTT
.	TRBV2	.	TRBJ1-3	CASSFQGNVGNTIYF	TGTGCCAGCAGCTTTCAGGGAAACGTCGGAAACACCATATATTTT
.	TRBV3-1/TRBV3-2	TRBD2	TRBJ2-3	CASSRLLAGGLADTQYF	TGTGCCAGCAGCCGCCTACTAGCGGGGGGGCTCGCAGATACGCAGTATTTT
.	TRBV25-1	.	TRBJ2-7	CASRTDNPPYEQYF	TGTGCCAGCAGGACCGACAACCCCCCCTACGAGCAGTACTTC
.	TRBV12-3/TRBV12-4	TRBD1	TRBJ2-5	CASSSNRGETQYF	TGTGCCAGCAGTTCCAACAGGGGGGAGACCCAGTACTTC
.	TRBV29-1	.	TRBJ1-5	CSVGIRQYTIRPQHF	TGCAGCGTGGGGATCAGACAGTATACAATCAGGCCCCAGCATTTT
.	TRBV30	.	TRBJ1-1	CAWSVLSSRAFGEAFF	TGTGCCTGGAGTGTACTCTCTTCCCGCGCCTTCGGGGAAGCTTTCTTT
.	TRBV18	.	TRBJ2-1	CASSPPLRPHRYNEQFF	TGTGCCAGCTCACCACCGTTGCGGCCGCATCGGTACAATGAGCAGTTCTTC
.	TRBV15	TRBD2	TRBJ2-3	CATSREELSAGGSDTQYF	TGTGCCACCAGCAGAGAGGAGCTTAGTGCGGGGGGCTCCGATACGCAGTATTTT
.	TRBV7-6	TRBD2	TRBJ2-3	CASSLAGGTTDTQYF	TGTGCCAGCAGCTTGGCGGGGGGGACCACAGATACGCAGTATTTT
.	TRBV14	.	TRBJ2-3	CASSRLPRLGSDTQYF	TGTGCCAGCAGCCGATTACCTAGGCTCGGGTCAGATACGCAGTATTTT
.	TRBV5-1	TRBD1	TRBJ1-5	CASSPQGFYNQPQHF	TGCGCCAGCAGCCCACAGGGGTTCTACAATCAGCCCCAGCATTTT
.	TRBV7-2	.	TRBJ1-4	CASSFVSQANEKLFF	TGTGCCAGCAGCTTTGTGAGTCAGGCGAATGAAAAACTGTTTTTT
.	TRBV28	.	TRBJ2-6	CASESGIGANVLTF	TGTGCCAGCGAATCCGGGATCGGGGCCAACGTCCTGACTTTC
once	TRBV12-3/TRBV12-4	.	TRBJ2-3	CASSLQGTDTQYF	TGTGCCAGCAGTCTTCAGGGGACAGATACGCAGTATTTT
.	TRBV30	TRBD1	TRBJ1-2	CAWSGTGTSLF	TGTGCCTGGTCCGGGACAGGGACGTCTCTCTTC
.	TRBV7-9	.	TRBJ1-2	CASGGGYGYTF	TGTGCCAGCGGCGGAGGCTATGGCTACACCTTC
many	TRBV30	.	TRBJ1-2	CAWAPGDGYGYTF	TGTGCCTGGGCCCCGGGGGATGGCTATGGCTACACCTTC
.	TRBV7-9	TRBD1	TRBJ2-1	CASSRDRVGEQFF	TGTGCCAGCAGCCGGGACAGGGTGGGTGAGCAGTTCTTC
.	TRBV5-1	.	TRBJ2-7	CASSQGLLDNEQYF	TGCGCCAGCAGCCAGGGACTGCTTGATAACGAGCAGTACTTC
.	TRBV7-8	.	TRBJ1-2	CASSSQGNYGYTF	TGTGCCAGCAGCTCCCAGGGTAACTATGGCTACACCTTC
.	TRBV27	.	TRBJ1-6	CASSERGAGSPLHF	TGTGCCAGCAGCGAGCGGGGGGCGGGTTCACCCCTCCACTTT